This TCR beta chain was identified in a study of blood T cells in healthy people across ages. Per germline, CDR1 SGHRS and CDR2 YFSETQ. The CDR3 extends over 13 amino acids. This clonotype was counted many times. At one end the junction does not follow the germline gene, possibly because of a read error. For the second PCR, which ran for roughly 6 to 12 cycles, a sample-barcoded 5' primer and a J-beta primer mix were used. TCRdb independently ran MiXCR on the 5' RACE reads; one entry per CDR3 protein. This table has 1.5 million to 1.9 million distinct CDR3 sequences, 35% to 45% appearing once. The sequence was collected from a young woman in good health. Sequencing input: blood. The chain employs TRBV5-1 and TRBJ2-7, with D perhaps TRBD1 or TRBD2 (5 bases each). The CDR3 loop reads CASSPGTPYEQYF. The CDR3 DNA follows: TGTGCCAGCAGTCCCGGGACCCCCTACGAGCAGTACTTC.